A single sample is the source of the 24 T cell receptor beta chains below, sequenced in a study of CD8+ T cells in alopecia areata. Following extraction, RNA underwent reverse transcription to cDNA, which served as the sequencing template. Profiled with immunoSEQ multiplex PCR; TCRdb holds only in-frame clones, not every one. The table lists approximately 280,000 clones, 58% of them singletons, with under 2% in the top ten. Treatment in this sample: oral pan-JAK inhibitor, 5-10 mg twice daily. This sample comprised CD4+ T cells sorted from blood, obtained at week 24, from a patient treated with tofacitinib. The receptors come from a human donor with alopecia areata.

This chain uses TRBV6-5 with TRBJ2-2; TRBD1 might be the D (6 bases). Germline V gene sequence: CDR1 MNHEY, CDR2 SVGAGI. The CDR3 has 13 amino acids. V was trimmed by 4 bases and J by 5 bases, leaving 8 bases between them. The CDR3 DNA reads TGTGCCAGCAGTTCAGGGGCGACCGGGGAGCTGTTTTTT. Translation gives CASSSGATGELFF.

This chain uses TRBV5-1 with TRBJ1-1; D unclear. This CDR3 comprises 13 residues. Germline CDR1 is SGHRS and CDR2 is YFSETQ. Between the trimmed V and J ends, which lost 6 bases and 1 base, there was a span of 10 bases. For the CDR3, the DNA is TGCGCCAGCACCCCCGAGGGGAACACTGAAGCTTTCTTT. It encodes CASTPEGNTEAFF.

V and J are TRBV5-4 and TRBJ2-3; D is perhaps TRBD1 (6 bases). Per germline, CDR1 SGHNT and CDR2 YYREEE (reference sequence). The CDR3 consists of 13 residues. V was pared by 2 bases and J by 5 bases, with 9 bases between. The CDR3 DNA is TGTGCCAGCAGCTTACAGGGTATAGATACGCAGTATTTT. It translates to CASSLQGIDTQYF. Full variable domain (rest looked up from reference TRBV5-4 and TRBJ2-3): ETGVTQSPTHLIKTRGQQVTLRCSSQSGHNTVSWYQQALGQGPQFIFQYYREEENGRGNFPPRFSGLQFPNYSSELNVNALELDDSALYLCASSLQGIDTQYFGPGTRLTVL.

A single count supports this clone. The sample carries other DNA sequences with the same CDR3. The chain couples TRBV30 to TRBJ1-2, with D uncertain. CDR3 length: 13 amino acids. The germline V gene has CDR1 GTSNPN and CDR2 SVGIG (reference sequence). Trimming stripped 2 bases from V and 1 base from J, with 8 bases between. CDR3 coding DNA: TGTGCCTGGAGTCCCCAGCTTAACTATGGCTACACCTTC. Translation: CAWSPQLNYGYTF. Filled out from reference TRBV30 and TRBJ1-2, the complete variable domain reads SQTIHQWPATLVQPVGSPLSLECTVEGTSNPNLYWYRQAAGRGLQLLFYSVGIGQISSEVPQNLSASRPQDRQFILSSKKLLLSDSGFYLCAWSPQLNYGYTFGSGTRLTVV.

The sample holds one count of this clone. This chain connects TRBV25-1 to TRBJ2-3; 9 bases fit TRBD2. The V segment lost 3 bases and the J segment 4 bases; nucleotides outside the gene matches: 8. This CDR3 has 16 amino acids. Germline CDR1 MGHDK, CDR2 SYGVNS. Here the CDR3 DNA reads TGTGCCAGCAGTGACCGGAGCGGGGGGCCGGCAGATACGCAGTATTTT. Amino acid sequence: CASSDRSGGPADTQYF.

This clone appeared a single time. This chain uses TRBV14 with TRBJ2-1; weak D call: TRBD1 (5 bases). The CDR3 has 14 amino acids. Germline lookup yields CDR1 SGHDN and CDR2 FVKESK. V lost 4 bases, J lost 5 bases, and 12 bases lay in between. CDR3: CASSPREADNEQFF. Written as DNA, the CDR3 is TGTGCCAGCAGCCCCAGGGAAGCCGACAATGAGCAGTTCTTC.

This clone was counted between two and nine times. The rearrangement links TRBV29-1 to TRBJ2-5, with 8 bases matching TRBD2. Germline V gene sequence: CDR1 SQVTM, CDR2 ANQGSEA. Trimming at V came to 7 bases and at J to 4 bases, leaving 11 bases not matched to a gene. The length of the CDR3 is 14 residues. CDR3 sequence (DNA): TGCAGCGCGCGGGGGGCCCTATACGTAGAGACCCAGTACTTC. It yields the protein CSARGALYVETQYF.

The chain has TRBV29-1 and TRBJ2-7, with D hard to call. The V end lost 1 base, the J end lost 0 bases, and 7 bases lay between the germline ends. Germline V gene lookup returns CDR1 SQVTM and CDR2 ANQGSEA. The CDR3 totals 13 residues. Here the CDR3 DNA reads TGCAGCGTTGAAGCGCGGAGCTCCTACGAGCAGTACTTC. Protein sequence: CSVEARSSYEQYF.

This chain joins TRBV6-1 and TRBJ1-1, with 8 nucleotides matching TRBD1. This CDR3 contains 14 residues. Unmatched junction bases numbered 9, after V lost 7 bases and J lost 5 bases. CDR1 and CDR2 from the germline V gene are MNHNS and SASEGT. This chain's CDR3 is CASIRVQGATEAFF. The DNA of the CDR3 is TGTGCCAGCATCCGGGTCCAGGGGGCGACTGAAGCTTTCTTT.

This clone was detected once. Other DNA sequences in this sample translate to the same CDR3. The rearrangement joins TRBV29-1 to TRBJ1-1, with D possibly matching TRBD1 (5 bases). V was clipped by 4 bases and J by 0 bases, with 9 bases between them. CDR3 length equals 13 residues. From germline, CDR1 is SQVTM and CDR2 ANQGSEA. This CDR3 reads CSVAGLLNTEAFF. The CDR3 nucleotides read TGCAGCGTTGCGGGACTCCTGAACACTGAAGCTTTCTTT.

V gene TRBV6-1 combines with J gene TRBJ2-4, with a tentative D call TRBD1 (5 bases). Germline V gives CDR1 MNHNS, CDR2 SASEGT. This CDR3 contains 14 residues. The germline V and J ends were trimmed by 4 bases and 4 bases, with 11 bases remaining between them. CDR3 DNA: TGTGCCAGCAGTGTGTCCAGGGTAAAAAACATTCAGTACTTC. It yields the protein CASSVSRVKNIQYF.

The chain recombines TRBV23-1 with TRBJ1-6; D is undetermined. TRBV23-1 qualifies as an ORF whose function is uncertain. There are 12 residues in the CDR3. V was shortened by 8 bases and J by 10 bases, with 12 bases between the two germline ends. The CDR3 region is CASYPAGSPLHF. The DNA for the CDR3 is TGCGCCAGCTACCCCGCCGGCTCACCCCTCCACTTT.

This clone appeared a few times. The chain is built from TRBV20-1 and TRBJ1-2, with unresolved D. Per germline, CDR1 DFQATT and CDR2 SNEGSKA (reference sequence). The V gene lost 6 bases and the J gene lost 4 bases, with 9 bases spanning the gap. The CDR3 loop spans 11 amino acids. CDR3 amino acids: CSALAAYGYTF. CDR3 sequence (DNA): TGCAGTGCCCTCGCGGCCTATGGCTACACCTTC.

There are a few counts of this clone. This chain uses TRBV5-4 with TRBJ2-7; D gene unclear. V lost 3 bases, J lost 7 bases, and 14 bases lay in between. This CDR3 comprises 13 residues. Germline CDR1 and CDR2: SGHNT and YYREEE (reference sequence). This CDR3 is CASSSPRRAEQYF. The CDR3 region has the DNA TGTGCCAGCAGCTCCCCCCGAAGGGCTGAGCAGTACTTC.

This sequence joins TRBV29-1 and TRBJ2-7, with 7 nucleotides matching TRBD2. The germline V gene encodes CDR1 SQVTM and CDR2 ANQGSEA. V lost 4 bases, J lost 6 bases, and 9 bases stayed unmatched. The CDR3 totals 13 residues. CDR3 loop: CSVGERGIAEQYF. The DNA for the CDR3 is TGCAGCGTTGGGGAGCGGGGAATCGCCGAGCAGTACTTC.

The rearrangement joins TRBV29-1 to TRBJ2-5; tentative D call: TRBD1 (6 bases). Trimming stripped 8 bases from V and 2 bases from J, with 9 bases between. The CDR3 contains 11 residues. Germline lookup yields CDR1 SQVTM and CDR2 ANQGSEA. This CDR3 reads CSIQGQETQYF. CDR3 DNA: TGCAGCATACAGGGACAAGAGACCCAGTACTTC.

The V and J genes are TRBV19 and TRBJ1-5; 7 bases map to TRBD1. Germline V gene data show CDR1 as LNHDA and CDR2 as SQIVND (reference sequence). The ends lost 3 bases at V and 4 bases at J; junction bases unmatched: 18. This CDR3 contains 19 residues. As DNA, the CDR3 is TGTGCCAGTAGTATGCGGAGACAGGGAGCATCGGGGGGAAATCAGCCCCAGCATTTT. This translates into CASSMRRQGASGGNQPQHF.

This sequence joins TRBV18 and TRBJ2-2, with 7 bases that match TRBD1. In germline, CDR1 is KGHSH, CDR2 LQKENI. Trimming cost V 3 bases and J 2 bases; bases outside gene matches: 9. The CDR3 sequence is 17 residues long. The CDR3 coding sequence is TGTGCCAGCTCACCGGTAGAGACAGGGCATAACACCGGGGAGCTGTTTTTT. Translated: CASSPVETGHNTGELFF. The full variable domain, rest sourced from reference TRBV18 and TRBJ2-2, is NAGVMQNPRHLVRRRGQEARLRCSPMKGHSHVYWYRQLPEEGLKFMVYLQKENIIDESGMPKERFSAEFPKEGPSILRIQQVVRGDSAAYFCASSPVETGHNTGELFFGEGSRLTVL.

The V call is TRBV28, the J call TRBJ1-6, with unresolved D. The CDR3 contains 14 residues. Germline CDR1 is MDHEN and CDR2 is SYDVKM. The V end was cut by 6 bases, the J end by 6 bases, with 12 bases between. The CDR3 DNA is TGTGCCAGCAGCCTGTTCGTGGGTAATTCACCCCTCCACTTT. Its protein product is CASSLFVGNSPLHF.

The chain is built from TRBV4-1 and TRBJ1-1; no definite D call. Trimming stripped 1 base from V and 4 bases from J, with 13 bases between. The CDR3 has 15 amino acids. Germline V gene lookup returns CDR1 MGHRA and CDR2 YSYEKL. The CDR3 loop reads CASSQGVRSSTEAFF. The DNA of the CDR3 is TGCGCCAGCAGCCAAGGTGTACGGTCGAGCACTGAAGCTTTCTTT.

This sequence joins TRBV5-4 and TRBJ2-2; 8 nucleotides match TRBD2. The ends lost 1 base at V and 3 bases at J; junction bases unmatched: 5. The germline V gene encodes CDR1 SGHNT and CDR2 YYREEE (reference sequence). The CDR3 totals 16 residues. CDR3 bases: TGTGCCAGCAGCTTGCCCGGGGGGGCCGACACCGGGGAGCTGTTTTTT. Translated: CASSLPGGADTGELFF.

The chain joins TRBV6-5 to TRBJ2-5; TRBD2 matches 14 bases. This CDR3 contains 14 residues. J gave up 4 bases and V 6 bases, and 1 base lay outside the gene matches. The germline gives CDR1 MNHEY, CDR2 SVGAGI. Here the CDR3 reads CASRTSGGAETQYF. Here the CDR3 DNA reads TGTGCCAGCAGGACTAGCGGGGGGGCAGAGACCCAGTACTTC.

This chain links TRBV9 with TRBJ2-3; TRBD1 aligns across 7 bases. The CDR3 totals 15 residues. Germline lookup yields CDR1 SGDLS and CDR2 YYNGEE. The junction had 10 bases not matched to a gene; V was cut back by 3 bases and J by 6 bases. The CDR3 DNA sequence: TGTGCCAGCAGCGCCAACAGGGGCGAAGGGGATACGCAGTATTTT. Its translation is CASSANRGEGDTQYF.

The chain uses TRBV7-3 and TRBJ2-6; D not resolved. Germline CDR1 is SGHTA and CDR2 is FQGTGA. The CDR3 totals 14 residues. Trimming took 0 bases from V and 5 from J, leaving 5 bases between them. The CDR3 DNA reads as TGTGCCAGCAGCTTAACGGGCAGGGCCAACGTCCTGACTTTC. Its translation: CASSLTGRANVLTF.